The 28 T cell receptor beta chains in this list originate from one sample, sequenced in a study of long-term antiretroviral therapy in people with HIV. immunoSEQ v3.0 was run at survey level. TCRdb's copy holds only in-frame clones and misses some; the assay was immunoSEQ multiplex PCR. The data hold roughly 23,000 clones, with 81% observed a single time. This specimen consisted of unsorted PBMCs, obtained 1.5 years after starting antiretroviral therapy. These receptors were collected from a man aged 30-40 years with HIV.

The chain joins TRBV27 to TRBJ1-5, with D perhaps matching TRBD1 (5 bases). Trimming removed 7 bases at V and 0 bases at J, with 13 bases between. There are 15 residues in the CDR3. Germline lookup yields CDR1 MNHEY and CDR2 SMNVEV (reference sequence). DNA for the CDR3: TGTGCCAGCACCCCCGGGGGTTATAGCAATCAGCCCCAGCATTTT. It yields the protein CASTPGGYSNQPQHF.

The chain has TRBV11-2 and TRBJ2-5, with unresolved D. Trimming shortened V by 3 bases and J by 5 bases, and 7 bases separated the two germline ends. The germline gives CDR1 SGHAT, CDR2 FQNNGV. The CDR3 runs 12 residues. The CDR3 coding sequence is TGTGCCAGCAGCTTCCCAGACGAGACCCAGTACTTC. Translating it yields CASSFPDETQYF. Drawing the rest from reference TRBV11-2 and TRBJ2-5, the complete variable domain is EAGVAQSPRYKIIEKRQSVAFWCNPISGHATLYWYQQILGQGPKLLIQFQNNGVVDDSQLPKDRFSAERLKGVDSTLKIQPAKLEDSAVYLCASSFPDETQYFGPGTRLLVL.

This chain connects TRBV7-2 to TRBJ2-5; 9 bases align to TRBD1. Trimming took 4 bases from V and 5 from J; bases not matched to a gene: 5. Germline CDR1 reads SGHTA; CDR2 reads FQGNSA. The CDR3 length is 14 residues. DNA for the CDR3: TGTGCCAGCAGCTCTTGGACAGGGGTTGAGACCCAGTACTTC. As protein: CASSSWTGVETQYF.

The rearrangement uses TRBV28 and TRBJ1-1; D may be TRBD1 (5 bases). This CDR3 region has 14 residues. Germline loops: CDR1 MDHEN, CDR2 SYDVKM. The germline V and J ends were trimmed by 2 bases and 1 base, with 8 bases remaining between them. CDR3 sequence (DNA): TGTGCCAGCAGTTTACCGGGGCCGAACACTGAAGCTTTCTTT. Its protein product is CASSLPGPNTEAFF. The whole variable domain, filled in from reference TRBV28 and TRBJ1-1, reads DVKVTQSSRYLVKRTGEKVFLECVQDMDHENMFWYRQDPGLGLRLIYFSYDVKMKEKGDIPEGYSVSREKKERFSLILESASTNQTSMYLCASSLPGPNTEAFFGQGTRLTVV.

This sequence joins TRBV30 and TRBJ2-1, with a tentative D call TRBD1 (6 bases). The CDR3 has 13 amino acids. Between the trimmed V and J ends, which lost 5 bases and 3 bases, there was a span of 11 bases. Germline loops: CDR1 GTSNPN, CDR2 SVGIG (reference sequence). The chain's CDR3 is CAWETGYYNEQFF. The DNA for the CDR3 is TGTGCCTGGGAGACAGGTTACTACAATGAGCAGTTCTTC.

This sequence joins TRBV18 and TRBJ2-5, with 12 bases matching TRBD2. The ends lost 3 bases at V and 2 bases at J; junction bases unmatched: 13. This CDR3 spans 19 amino acids. Per the germline V gene, CDR1 is KGHSH and CDR2 is LQKENI. CDR3 residues: CASSPPILAGGQYQETQYF. The CDR3 DNA is TGTGCCAGCTCACCCCCAATCCTAGCGGGGGGGCAATATCAAGAGACCCAGTACTTC.

Only a few counts were recorded for this clone. V usage is TRBV7-9 and J usage is TRBJ2-7; no firm D call. Trimming stripped 5 bases from V and 2 bases from J, with 7 bases between. CDR1 and CDR2 (germline): SEHNR, FQNEAQ (reference sequence). This CDR3 is 12 amino acids long. This CDR3 is CASSREPYEQYF. In DNA form, the CDR3 reads TGTGCCAGCAGCCGAGAGCCCTACGAGCAGTACTTC.

The V and J genes are TRBV18 and TRBJ1-1; perhaps TRBD1 as D (6 bases). CDR3 length: 16 amino acids. Germline-derived CDR1 and CDR2 are KGHSH and LQKENI. V shed 2 bases and J shed 0 bases, with 13 bases lying between them. CDR3 region: CASSPGGPTMNTEAFF. CDR3 DNA sequence: TGTGCCAGCTCACCAGGGGGGCCGACGATGAACACTGAAGCTTTCTTT.

V usage is TRBV6-6 and J usage is TRBJ2-1; the D is unclear. The CDR3 runs 13 residues. Germline-derived CDR1 and CDR2 are MNHNY and SVGAGI (reference sequence). Deletions cut 10 bases from V and 1 base from J, with 11 bases between. DNA of the CDR3: TGTGCCACCTCTGGTGATTCCTACAATGAGCAGTTCTTC. Its protein product is CATSGDSYNEQFF.

This chain connects TRBV7-8 to TRBJ2-3, with TRBD1 identical over 10 bases. Germline assignment: CDR1 SGHVS and CDR2 FQNEAQ. There are 15 residues in the CDR3. The junction had 1 base not matched to a gene; V was cut back by 3 bases and J by 1 base. The CDR3 DNA sequence: TGTGCCAGCAGCTTCGGACAGGGGGGCACAGATACGCAGTATTTT. Its translation is CASSFGQGGTDTQYF.

The V and J genes are TRBV10-3 and TRBJ1-3; unclear D gene. V was clipped by 7 bases and J by 0 bases, with 10 bases between them. This CDR3 region has 14 residues. Germline CDR1 reads ENHRY; CDR2 reads SYGVKD. Here the CDR3 DNA reads TGTGCCATCACCGAGGGAGCCTCTGGAAACACCATATATTTT. This gives the protein CAITEGASGNTIYF.

CDR3 in DNA: TGTGCCAGTGACAGGGGCATCGATGGCTACACCTTC. Translated: CASDRGIDGYTF. This rearrangement joins TRBV6-1 to TRBJ1-2, with TRBD1 matching over 8 bases. This CDR3 contains 12 residues. Trimming took 9 bases from V and 6 from J; bases not matched to a gene: 6. Germline CDR1 and CDR2: MNHNS and SASEGT.

Only one count was recorded for this clone. The J gene is TRBJ1-1, the V gene TRBV5-6, with 9 bases aligning to TRBD1. Per germline, CDR1 SGHDT and CDR2 YYEEEE. This CDR3 has 13 residues. Unmatched junction bases numbered 5, after V lost 5 bases and J lost 6 bases. This CDR3 reads CASRRQGVAEAFF. DNA for the CDR3: TGTGCCAGCAGACGACAGGGGGTGGCTGAAGCTTTCTTT. Full variable domain (outside the CDR3, taken from reference TRBV5-6 and TRBJ1-1): DAGVTQSPTHLIKTRGQQVTLRCSPKSGHDTVSWYQQALGQGPQFIFQYYEEEERQRGNFPDRFSGHQFPNYSSELNVNALLLGDSALYLCASRRQGVAEAFFGQGTRLTVV.

The gene calls are TRBV28 and TRBJ1-5; maybe TRBD1 (5 bases). CDR3 length: 14 amino acids. The V gene lost 3 bases and the J gene lost 5 bases, with 11 bases spanning the gap. Per germline, CDR1 MDHEN and CDR2 SYDVKM. CDR3 amino acids: CASSFRSGYQPQHF. In DNA, the CDR3 is TGTGCCAGCAGTTTCCGTTCAGGGTATCAGCCCCAGCATTTT.

The rearrangement uses TRBV4-1 and TRBJ1-2; D gene unclear. From germline, CDR1 is MGHRA and CDR2 YSYEKL. This CDR3 has 14 amino acids. Between the trimmed V and J ends, which lost 0 bases and 0 bases, there was a span of 5 bases. The CDR3 DNA reads as TGCGCCAGCAGCCAAGATACTGCTAACTATGGCTACACCTTC. It is translated as CASSQDTANYGYTF.

This chain uses TRBV6-4 with TRBJ2-3, with 8 positions matching TRBD2. CDR3 length equals 16 residues. The junction had 4 bases not matched to a gene; V was cut back by 2 bases and J by 0 bases. Germline V gene data show CDR1 as MRHNA and CDR2 as SNTAGT. The CDR3 sequence: CASSDAPSGSTDTQYF. CDR3 nucleotide sequence: TGTGCCAGCAGTGACGCGCCTAGCGGGAGCACAGATACGCAGTATTTT.

The chain couples TRBV28 to TRBJ2-3; 7 bases are a match to TRBD2. This CDR3 is built from 13 residues. CDR1 is MDHEN and CDR2 is SYDVKM in the germline V gene. V lost 3 bases to trimming and J lost 4 bases; unmatched junction nucleotides: 1. CDR3 DNA sequence: TGTGCCAGCAGTTTGGCGGGGGCAGATACGCAGTATTTT. It yields the protein CASSLAGADTQYF.

This clone was seen just once. The chain links TRBV30 to TRBJ2-4; D is perhaps TRBD1 (5 bases). V lost 1 base and J lost 7, with 11 bases in between. The CDR3 consists of 13 residues. Looked up from germline, CDR1 is GTSNPN and CDR2 is SVGIG (reference sequence). This chain's CDR3 is CAWSEGAANIQYF. DNA for the CDR3: TGTGCCTGGAGTGAAGGGGCCGCTAACATTCAGTACTTC.

V is TRBV27 and J is TRBJ1-1; D is uncertain. This CDR3 is 16 amino acids long. Per the germline V gene, CDR1 is MNHEY and CDR2 is SMNVEV (reference sequence). V was shortened by 2 bases and J by 0 bases, with 13 bases between the two germline ends. The CDR3 here is CASSLIPGMMNTEAFF. The CDR3 nucleotides read TGTGCCAGCAGTTTAATCCCCGGGATGATGAACACTGAAGCTTTCTTT.

The V and J genes are TRBV5-5 and TRBJ1-1; D call uncertain. The V end lost 0 bases, the J end lost 0 bases, and 6 bases lay between the germline ends. The CDR3 length is 14 residues. Germline lookup yields CDR1 SGHKS and CDR2 YYEKEE (reference sequence). CDR3: CASSLAGMNTEAFF. CDR3 DNA: TGTGCCAGCAGCTTGGCCGGTATGAACACTGAAGCTTTCTTT. Complete variable domain (other parts from reference TRBV5-5 and TRBJ1-1): DAGVTQSPTHLIKTRGQQVTLRCSPISGHKSVSWYQQVLGQGPQFIFQYYEKEERGRGNFPDRFSARQFPNYSSELNVNALLLGDSALYLCASSLAGMNTEAFFGQGTRLTVV.

V and J are TRBV4-3 and TRBJ2-5; TRBD1 matches 7 bases. This CDR3 region has 15 residues. V lost 4 bases to trimming and J lost 5 bases; unmatched junction nucleotides: 10. From germline, CDR1 is LGHNA and CDR2 YSLEER. The CDR3 region is CASSPGTAGMETQYF. CDR3 bases: TGCGCCAGCAGCCCTGGGACAGCCGGGATGGAGACCCAGTACTTC.

This chain uses TRBV5-1 with TRBJ1-2; D might be TRBD1 (6 bases). With 0 bases removed from V and 7 bases from J, the gap between germline ends came to 10 bases. Germline CDR1 is SGHRS and CDR2 is YFSETQ. The CDR3 is 13 residues long. The CDR3 coding sequence is TGCGCCAGCAGCTTGGACAGGGAAGGTGGCTACACCTTC. This encodes CASSLDREGGYTF.

The V and J genes are TRBV29-1 and TRBJ2-7; the D is unclear. The V gene's germline CDR1 is SQVTM and CDR2 ANQGSEA. The CDR3 runs to 11 residues. V dropped 4 bases and J dropped 5 bases, with 9 bases sitting between them. The CDR3 loop reads CSVVPPHEQYF. DNA for the CDR3: TGCAGCGTTGTCCCCCCGCACGAGCAGTACTTC.

The chain carries TRBV19 and TRBJ2-7; 7 bases line up with TRBD1. Unmatched junction bases numbered 8, after V lost 1 base and J lost 5 bases. Germline-derived CDR1 and CDR2 are LNHDA and SQIVND (reference sequence). The length of the CDR3 is 15 residues. The chain's CDR3 is CASSIAGQRSNEQYF. Here the CDR3 DNA reads TGTGCCAGTAGTATAGCGGGACAGCGTTCAAACGAGCAGTACTTC.

This clone came up once. The V and J genes are TRBV13 and TRBJ2-3, with 7 positions matching TRBD2. The CDR3 is 12 amino acids. CDR1 and CDR2 from the germline V gene are PRHDT and FYEKMQ (reference sequence). Unmatched junction bases numbered 5, after V lost 8 bases and J lost 6 bases. Here the CDR3 reads CASGPGGDTQYF. The DNA for the CDR3 is TGTGCCAGCGGGCCCGGGGGGGATACGCAGTATTTT.

The chain employs TRBV27 and TRBJ1-2, with 7 bases lining up with TRBD1. After removal of 2 bases from V and 6 bases from J, the junction contained 3 bases not matched to a gene. CDR1 is MNHEY, CDR2 SMNVEV, per germline (reference sequence). The CDR3 runs 13 residues. The CDR3 DNA reads as TGTGCCAGCAGTTTAGACAGGGTGGATGGCTACACCTTC. Protein: CASSLDRVDGYTF.

The chain uses TRBV6-5 and TRBJ1-4; weak D call: TRBD1 (6 bases). Germline CDR1 MNHEY, CDR2 SVGAGI. V was trimmed by 0 bases and J by 6 bases, leaving 14 bases between them. The CDR3 is 16 amino acids. The CDR3 is CASSYSGALGDEKLFF. CDR3 bases: TGTGCCAGCAGTTACTCGGGGGCCCTTGGGGATGAAAAACTGTTTTTT.

The table lists this clone with a count of one. This sequence joins TRBV5-1 and TRBJ2-5; 11 nucleotides match TRBD2. CDR1 and CDR2 (germline): SGHRS, YFSETQ. V dropped 6 bases and J dropped 5; count of bases not matched to a gene: 9. There are 15 residues in the CDR3. The chain's CDR3 is CASNSLAGEAETQYF. CDR3 in DNA: TGCGCCAGCAACTCACTAGCGGGAGAAGCTGAGACCCAGTACTTC.